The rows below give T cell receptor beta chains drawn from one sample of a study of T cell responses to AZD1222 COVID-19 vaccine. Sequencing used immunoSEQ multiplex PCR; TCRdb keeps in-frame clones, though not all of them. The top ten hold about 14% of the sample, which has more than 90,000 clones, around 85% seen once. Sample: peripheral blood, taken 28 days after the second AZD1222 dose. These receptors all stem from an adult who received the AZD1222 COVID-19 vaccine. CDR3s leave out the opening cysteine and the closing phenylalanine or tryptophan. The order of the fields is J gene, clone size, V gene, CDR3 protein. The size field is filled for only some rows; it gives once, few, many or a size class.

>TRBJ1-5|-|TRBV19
ASSDQGGGRQPQH
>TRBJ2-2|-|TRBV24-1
ATSDSPGQGGTGELF
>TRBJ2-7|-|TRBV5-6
ASSLGLTFTGEQY
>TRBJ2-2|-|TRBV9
ASSVYPIPGELF
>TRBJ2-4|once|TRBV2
ASSEDELAKNIQY
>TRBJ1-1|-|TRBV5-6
ASSLGDILRYGAF
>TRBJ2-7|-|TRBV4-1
ASSQDSGTSGSWEQY
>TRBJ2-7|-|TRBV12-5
ASGNPGVYEQY
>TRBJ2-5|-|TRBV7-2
ASSLNLAGGHETQY
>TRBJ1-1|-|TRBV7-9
ASSLALSPWKNTEAF
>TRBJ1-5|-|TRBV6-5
ASTRGTSNQPQH
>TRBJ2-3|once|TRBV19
ASSPYLRGTNTQY
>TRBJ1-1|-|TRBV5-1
ASSLPRGKGDTEAF
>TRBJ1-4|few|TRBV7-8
ASSLYRGPKLF
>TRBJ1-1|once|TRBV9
ASSLEAMNTEAF
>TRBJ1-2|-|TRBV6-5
ASSTPEGVKTGYT
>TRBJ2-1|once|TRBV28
ASERAGGYNEQF